The clone carrying this T cell receptor (beta chain) was found once. This CDR3 region has 15 residues. Germline CDR1 is MNHNS and CDR2 is SASEGT. V lost 2 bases, J lost 0 bases, and 9 bases lay in between. This specimen comes from a study of blood T cell repertoires in COVID-19. At the level of the study: Samples of COVID-19 (acute and convalescent) were obtained from the United States, Italy and Spain.

In the authors' methods: Estimated nucleated cell counts came from reference gene primer amplification. Only in-frame clones appear in the TCRdb table, and some are missing; sequencing was by immunoSEQ multiplex PCR. The DNA gave D and trimming, while V, J and clone size come from that table. The table lists more than 150,000 clones, approximately 88% of them singletons, with roughly 6.7% in the top ten. The material sequenced was peripheral blood. The sequence was obtained from a man aged 40-49 years with acute or convalescent COVID-19. The V gene is TRBV6-1, the J gene TRBJ2-3; no firm D call. The CDR3 sequence is CASSENSRSTDTQYF. Written as DNA, the CDR3 is TGTGCCAGCAGTGAAAACTCTCGTAGCACAGATACGCAGTATTTT.